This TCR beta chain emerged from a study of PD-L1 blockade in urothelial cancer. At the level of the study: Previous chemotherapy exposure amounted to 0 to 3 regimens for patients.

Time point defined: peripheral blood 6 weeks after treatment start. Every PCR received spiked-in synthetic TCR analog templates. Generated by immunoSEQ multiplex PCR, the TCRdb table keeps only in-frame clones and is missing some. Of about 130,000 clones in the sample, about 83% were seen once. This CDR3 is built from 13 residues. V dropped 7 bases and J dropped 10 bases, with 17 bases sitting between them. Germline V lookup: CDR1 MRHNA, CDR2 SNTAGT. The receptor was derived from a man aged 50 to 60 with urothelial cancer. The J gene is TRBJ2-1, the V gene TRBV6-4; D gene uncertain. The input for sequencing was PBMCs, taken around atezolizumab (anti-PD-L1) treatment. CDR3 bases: TGTGCCAGCACCACGACACTCGGCTGGGAGCAGTTCTTC. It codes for CASTTTLGWEQFF.